This T cell receptor (beta chain) was captured by sequencing in a study of blood T cells in healthy people across ages. Looking at the study overall: About one barcoded beta molecule per two T cells was the capture yield of template switching.

Germline V gives CDR1 SGHAT, CDR2 FQNNGV. The J segment lost 1 base and the V segment lost 4 bases, leaving 11 bases of the junction unmatched. CDR3 length: 19 residues. Primers used in a second PCR of about 6 to 12 cycles were a sample-barcoded 5' primer and a J-beta primer mix. TCRdb ran MiXCR on the 5' RACE reads and lists one entry per CDR3 protein. The sample has under 850,000 distinct CDR3 sequences, around 36% seen once. This clonotype was obtained from a man between 18 and 29 years old in good health. The chain has TRBV11-2 and TRBJ2-1, with 12 bases fitting TRBD2. Input material: blood. The CDR3 spells CASSSQTSGGELSYNEQFF. The DNA for the CDR3 is TGTGCCAGCAGCTCCCAGACTAGCGGGGGCGAGCTTTCCTACAATGAGCAGTTCTTC.